This is a list of T cell receptor beta chains from one sample in a study of T cells after yellow fever vaccination. TCRdb redid the calling of the 5' RACE reads with MiXCR, one entry per CDR3 protein. Here the sample spans around 300,000 distinct CDR3 sequences, approximately 4% being singletons. The sequences come from PBMCs, collected 15 days after the yellow fever booster vaccination. These receptors all stem from a man younger than 35 who received the YFV17D yellow fever vaccine. Both conserved end residues are part of each CDR3. D genes are given only for firm matches. Where a row states a size, it is once, few, many or the class of an expanded clone; other rows omit it.

>TRBD2|TRBV20-1|NA|TRBJ2-5
CSAAVAGGWKTQYF
TGCAGTGCCGCGGTAGCGGGGGGGTGGAAGACCCAGTACTTC
>NA|TRBV18|few|TRBJ1-2
CASSPPERVSYTF
TGTGCCAGCTCACCACCGGAGAGAGTGAGCTACACCTTC
>NA|TRBV18|many|TRBJ1-6
CASSPAGGDSPLHF
TGTGCCAGCTCACCAGCGGGGGGGGATTCACCCCTCCACTTT
>NA|TRBV15|many|TRBJ1-2
CATSRDLGGYTF
TGTGCCACCAGCAGAGATCTGGGTGGCTACACCTTC
>TRBD2|TRBV2|many|TRBJ2-5
CASSEGLTSGNQETQYF
TGTGCCAGCAGTGAAGGGTTGACTAGCGGGAACCAAGAGACCCAGTACTTC
>NA|TRBV2|few|TRBJ1-4
CASEATGEKLFF
TGTGCCAGCGAGGCCACAGGGGAAAAACTGTTTTTT
>NA|TRBV7-9|many|TRBJ1-5
CASSFPGQPQHF
TGTGCCAGCAGCTTTCCGGGGCAGCCCCAGCATTTT
>NA|TRBV5-1|many|TRBJ2-3
CASSPGRSTDTQYF
TGCGCCAGCAGCCCCGGACGTAGCACAGATACGCAGTATTTT
>TRBD2|TRBV5-1|NA|TRBJ2-1
CASSLGGLAGDEQFF
TGCGCCAGCAGCTTGGGAGGACTAGCGGGGGACGAGCAGTTCTTC
>NA|TRBV6-2/TRBV6-3|many|TRBJ2-1
CASSYDRSYNEQFF
TGTGCCAGCAGTTACGATCGCAGCTACAATGAGCAGTTCTTC
>NA|TRBV27|NA|TRBJ2-1
CASSERSIYNEQFF
TGTGCCAGCAGTGAGAGATCTATCTACAATGAGCAGTTCTTC
>NA|TRBV5-1|few|TRBJ2-3
CASSLTNPVDTQYF
TGCGCCAGCAGCTTGACAAATCCGGTAGATACGCAGTATTTT
>TRBD2|TRBV20-1|few|TRBJ2-3
CSARAPGGHGDTQYF
TGCAGTGCTAGAGCCCCGGGGGGGCATGGGGATACGCAGTATTTT
>NA|TRBV6-2/TRBV6-3|NA|TRBJ1-1
CASGWGYMNTEAFF
TGTGCCAGCGGCTGGGGCTACATGAACACTGAAGCTTTCTTT
>NA|TRBV9|few|TRBJ1-6
CASSVARNFNSPLHF
TGTGCCAGCAGCGTAGCCCGGAACTTTAATTCACCCCTCCACTTT
>TRBD1|TRBV25-1|NA|TRBJ2-7
CASSRAGQGAGEQYF
TGTGCCAGCAGCAGAGCTGGACAGGGGGCGGGTGAGCAGTACTTC
>NA|TRBV6-5|many|TRBJ2-2
CASKVQGLNTGELFF
TGTGCCAGCAAGGTCCAAGGACTTAACACCGGGGAGCTGTTTTTT
>TRBD2|TRBV2|few|TRBJ2-5
CASSVTSGGETQYF
TGTGCCAGCAGTGTGACTAGCGGGGGAGAGACCCAGTACTTC
>NA|TRBV20-1|many|TRBJ1-2
CSALNYGYTF
TGCAGTGCTCTGAACTATGGCTACACCTTC
>TRBD2|TRBV20-1|many|TRBJ2-4
CSARPYGTSGLIQYF
TGCAGTGCTAGACCCTACGGGACTAGCGGGCTGATTCAGTACTTC
>TRBD2|TRBV7-2|many|TRBJ2-2
CASSGMALAGTGELFF
TGTGCCAGCAGCGGGATGGCGCTAGCGGGTACCGGGGAGCTGTTTTTT
>NA|TRBV2|NA|TRBJ2-2
CASSDRVATGELFF
TGTGCCAGCAGTGACAGGGTGGCCACCGGGGAGCTGTTTTTT
>NA|TRBV12-3/TRBV12-4|few|TRBJ1-1
CASSFFGTNTEAFF
TGTGCCAGCAGTTTTTTTGGGACGAACACTGAAGCTTTCTTT
>TRBD1|TRBV4-1|many|TRBJ2-3
CASSQEPGQGVIGTDTQYF
TGCGCCAGCAGCCAAGAGCCGGGACAGGGGGTTATTGGCACAGATACGCAGTATTTT
>TRBD1|TRBV19|NA|TRBJ2-7
CASGGDRGYEQYF
TGTGCCAGCGGCGGGGACAGGGGGTACGAGCAGTACTTC
>NA|TRBV12-3/TRBV12-4|many|TRBJ1-5
CASSFLGQPQHF
TGTGCCAGCAGTTTTTTGGGGCAGCCCCAGCATTTT
>NA|TRBV20-1|many|TRBJ1-1
CSLGGGPTEAFF
TGCAGTCTAGGCGGGGGGCCCACTGAAGCTTTCTTT
>NA|TRBV20-1|many|TRBJ1-1
CSARVSMGSTEAFF
TGCAGTGCTAGAGTCTCCATGGGGAGCACTGAAGCTTTCTTT
>NA|TRBV4-1|many|TRBJ2-2
CASSQGQGRTGELFF
TGCGCCAGCAGCCAGGGGCAGGGCCGAACCGGGGAGCTGTTTTTT
>NA|TRBV15|many|TRBJ1-6
CATSRGFNSPLHF
TGTGCCACCAGCAGAGGATTTAATTCACCCCTCCACTTT
>NA|TRBV6-1|few|TRBJ1-5
CASGIEGNQPQHF
TGTGCCAGCGGCATAGAGGGGAATCAGCCCCAGCATTTT
>NA|TRBV27|few|TRBJ1-5
CASSLSGGQYSNQPQHF
TGTGCCAGCAGTTTATCTGGAGGACAGTATAGCAATCAGCCCCAGCATTTT
>NA|TRBV12-3/TRBV12-4|many|TRBJ2-7
CASSRYEQYF
TGTGCCAGCAGCCGCTACGAGCAGTACTTC
>TRBD2|TRBV6-1|NA|TRBJ2-3
CASSEDPSGGRDTQYF
TGTGCCAGCAGTGAAGATCCTAGCGGGGGGCGGGATACGCAGTATTTT
>TRBD1|TRBV6-5|many|TRBJ1-4
CASSYRDRGSEKLFF
TGTGCCAGCAGTTACCGGGACAGGGGATCTGAAAAACTGTTTTTT
>NA|TRBV10-3|many|TRBJ1-5
CAISDSNQPQHF
TGTGCCATCAGTGATAGCAATCAGCCCCAGCATTTT
>TRBD1|TRBV5-1|many|TRBJ1-2
CASSSGTGANYGYTF
TGCGCCAGCAGCTCCGGGACAGGGGCAAACTATGGCTACACCTTC
>TRBD2|TRBV7-2|NA|TRBJ2-3
CASNEPLAGGAGTQYF
TGTGCCAGCAACGAGCCCTTGGCCGGGGGGGCGGGTACGCAGTATTTT
>NA|TRBV4-1|many|TRBJ1-1
CASSQVDPLNTEAFF
TGCGCCAGCAGCCAAGTTGACCCTTTGAACACTGAAGCTTTCTTT
>TRBD1|TRBV5-1|NA|TRBJ1-2
CASSWGQPASIANYGYTF
TGCGCCAGCAGCTGGGGACAGCCTGCCTCCATAGCTAACTATGGCTACACCTTC
>NA|TRBV29-1|NA|TRBJ1-4
CSVGVAGLGEKLFF
TGCAGCGTTGGAGTAGCGGGGCTCGGTGAAAAACTGTTTTTT
>NA|TRBV24-1|few|TRBJ2-1
CATSDSSTSSYNEQFF
TGTGCCACCAGTGACTCCTCAACTAGCTCCTACAATGAGCAGTTCTTC
>TRBD2|TRBV9|NA|TRBJ2-3
CASSVEDSGADTQYF
TGTGCCAGCAGCGTAGAAGATAGCGGGGCAGATACGCAGTATTTT
>NA|TRBV20-1|many|TRBJ1-5
CSARPGLDQPQHF
TGCAGTGCTCGCCCAGGGTTAGATCAGCCCCAGCATTTT
>TRBD1|TRBV12-3/TRBV12-4|NA|TRBJ2-3
CASSLPRDRTRTDTQYF
TGTGCCAGCAGCCTACCTCGGGACAGGACGCGCACAGATACGCAGTATTTT
>NA|TRBV24-1|few|TRBJ1-5
CATSDRRDTQPQHF
TGTGCCACCAGTGATAGGCGAGATACTCAGCCCCAGCATTTT
>NA|TRBV10-2|few|TRBJ2-7
CASRDQRGLEQYF
TGCGCCAGCAGGGACCAACGGGGCTTGGAGCAGTACTTC
>NA|TRBV7-9|few|TRBJ2-1
CASSPRQGGYNEQFF
TGTGCCAGCAGCCCGCGACAGGGAGGCTACAATGAGCAGTTCTTC
>TRBD1|TRBV4-1|few|TRBJ1-6
CASSQPGQGVSPLHF
TGCGCCAGCAGCCAACCCGGACAGGGCGTTTCGCCCCTCCACTTT
>NA|TRBV7-9|many|TRBJ2-7
CASSRQLPYEQYF
TGTGCCAGCAGCCGGCAGTTACCCTACGAGCAGTACTTC
>NA|TRBV5-8|many|TRBJ1-1
CASSRRVSYTEAFF
TGTGCCAGCAGCCGCAGGGTCTCGTACACTGAAGCTTTCTTT
>NA|TRBV6-5|NA|TRBJ2-6
CASSVFSEGRTSGANVLTF
TGTGCCAGCAGTGTGTTCTCGGAGGGCAGGACCTCTGGGGCCAACGTCCTGACTTTC
>NA|TRBV7-9|many|TRBJ2-1
CASRLANGNEQFF
TGTGCCTCCAGGCTAGCGAACGGCAATGAGCAGTTCTTC
>TRBD2|TRBV5-1|NA|TRBJ2-5
CASSETSGGIETQYF
TGCGCCAGCTCGGAGACTAGCGGGGGAATCGAGACCCAGTACTTC
>NA|TRBV11-2|NA|TRBJ2-2
CASSPTTGLRGTGELFF
TGTGCCAGCAGCCCCACGACAGGCCTCCGTGGCACCGGGGAGCTGTTTTTT
>NA|TRBV7-2|many|TRBJ2-4
CASSLDRQNIQYF
TGTGCCAGCAGCTTAGACCGACAGAACATTCAGTACTTC
>NA|TRBV12-3/TRBV12-4|few|TRBJ1-3
CASSLSARGAGNTIYF
TGTGCCAGCAGTTTATCCGCTAGAGGGGCTGGAAACACCATATATTTT